This TCR beta chain is drawn from a study of cytomegalovirus exposure and HLA in healthy donors. Looking at the study overall: Of a few hundred genotyped donors, about 81% clustered with self-reported Caucasian donors.

Points on this clone: Antigen: not known.

PCR primers comprised 60 Vbeta and 13 Jbeta primers. Assay: immunoSEQ multiplex PCR; the TCRdb copy retains only in-frame clones and omits some. Its clone listing holds 150,000 to 250,000 clones. Germline CDR1 MDHEN, CDR2 SYDVKM. The ends were cut back, 8 bases at V and 4 bases at J, with 26 bases in the middle. The CDR3 has 17 residues. Study-wide results and limits: Highest at DRB1 and lowest at HLA-C, TCR association rates differed among HLA loci in a later analysis.

The receptor was derived from a boy between 10 and 17 years old in good health and CMV-seronegative. Material for sequencing was PBMCs. The chain has TRBV28 and TRBJ1-1; D may be TRBD1 (5 bases). The CDR3 sequence: CASFPLTHQGISTEAFF. CDR3 DNA: TGTGCCAGCTTCCCACTGACACACCAGGGAATCTCCACTGAAGCTTTCTTT.